This entry concerns a single T cell receptor beta chain. The antigen remains undetermined. These data belong to a study of cytomegalovirus exposure and HLA in healthy donors. Study-level findings and limits: The authors listed some 150 TCR beta chains as cytomegalovirus-associated. Three chains tied to CMV proved CMV antigen-specific in vitro.

Produced via immunoSEQ multiplex PCR; TCRdb's table is partial and in-frame only. The table shows around 63,000 clones, with around 96% occurring only once. V was trimmed by 3 bases and J by 4 bases, leaving 15 bases between them. Germline V gene sequence: CDR1 LGHNA, CDR2 YSLEER. This CDR3 has 15 residues. The source material was PBMCs. V is TRBV4-3 and J is TRBJ1-2; D is possibly TRBD1 (5 bases). This TCR was recovered from a woman aged 18-29 years in good health and CMV-seronegative. CDR3 protein: CASSQDIFRPYGYTF. Written as DNA, the CDR3 is TGCGCCAGCAGCCAGGACATTTTTCGCCCCTATGGCTACACCTTC.